This TCR beta chain came from a study of blood T cell repertoires in COVID-19. Study background: Italy, Spain and the United States were the sources of the convalescent and acute COVID-19 samples.

Authors' methods: Reference gene primer amplification yielded estimated nucleated cell counts. The table came from immunoSEQ multiplex PCR; TCRdb's copy has only in-frame clones and leaves some out. Clonal size and the V and J genes are those of that table, whereas D and trimming came from the DNA. Of around 200,000 clones listed, 86% are singletons. Self-reported history from a screening survey and questionnaire set each donor's cohort. Sequencing was carried out using PBMCs or T cells enriched from blood (not recorded which). The clonotype comes from a woman in her 50s in a cohort exposed to, infected with or recovered from COVID-19 (not recorded which).

The CDR3 region is CASGRMRAQHF. The DNA of the CDR3 is TGTGCCAGCGGACGTATGAGGGCCCAGCATTTT. The chain recombines TRBV28 with TRBJ1-5, with no clear D. V was clipped by 8 bases and J by 11 bases, with 13 bases between them. Germline CDR1 reads MDHEN; CDR2 reads SYDVKM. The CDR3 runs to 11 residues.